This T cell receptor beta chain was sequenced during a study of spatial heterogeneity in lung cancer (dated by TCRdb to the late 2010s). At the level of the whole study: More beta-chain than alpha-chain transcripts were consistently detected, likely reflecting higher beta-chain transcript abundance. In tumor regions, TCR transcript counts showed a strong correlation with a T cell transcriptional module score derived from matched bulk RNA-seq. In the raw uncorrected reads, each unique combination of TCR and UMI appeared on average more than ten times. In non-small cell lung cancer, the study quantitatively compared TCR alpha and beta repertoires across several tumor regions, matched nontumor lung, and blood. Nonsynonymous mutation counts, determined by whole-exome sequencing of tumor tissue, were related to features of the TCR repertoire. At surgery, 220 tumor regions, 64 matched nontumor lung samples and more than 55 PBMC samples were TCR-sequenced for both alpha and beta chains.

The sample's time point label, in plain terms: sample taken at primary tumor resection. Donors were some 67 patients with early-stage, untreated non-small cell lung cancer from the lung TRACERx cohort. TCR sequencing used whole RNA extracted from tumor and nontumor lung tissue, or from cryopreserved PBMC samples, without cell sorting. Patients were selected for TCR sequencing only if sufficient RNA was available from at least two tumor regions. Before selection, tumor and adjacent nontumor lung specimens were reviewed by a lung pathologist. Broader findings and caveats from the paper: Additional single-cell paired TCR alpha and beta sequencing was considered necessary to confirm, at a functional level, the hypothesis that regional TCRs recognize regional mutations. Counts of ubiquitous and regional expanded TCRs were found to correlate with counts of ubiquitous and regional nonsynonymous mutations, respectively. TCR-seq coverage of tumor T cells was estimated to be only roughly 7% for alpha chains and 13% to 15% for beta chains. The number of expanded intratumoral alpha and beta TCRs correlated with the tumor nonsynonymous mutation count.

In the germline V gene, CDR1 corresponds to KGHSH and CDR2 to LQKENI. V drops 6 bases and J drops 2 bases, leaving 6 bases in between. The cysteine opens and the phenylalanine closes a CDR3 of 12 amino acids. CDR3 DNA is the only sequence kept; it has 36 bases, read in frame from the first base. As for this clonotype: The specificity of this receptor is unknown. The input lacks base qualities; no much larger clone sits a single base away.

Library construction relied on 5' RACE. For sequencing, a NextSeq 500 was employed. In the TCR library protocol, a unique molecular identifier was attached to each TCR cDNA molecule so that PCR and sequencing errors could be corrected. The original pipeline was this. TCR identification, UMI-based error correction and CDR3 extraction were performed with Decombinator tools. Expanded TCRs were defined as those above a frequency of 2 per 1,000, corresponding to the top 1% of the tumor frequency distribution. Expanded tumor TCRs statistically deemed absent (corrected P<0.05) from at least one tumor region were classed as regional, and all other expanded tumor TCRs were classed as ubiquitous. Renyi diversity was computed with the R vegan package after each repertoire had been subsampled 100 times to 5,000 TCRs. CDR3 similarity networks were constructed using string-kernel similarity of amino acid triplets, with links drawn between CDR3s whose pairwise similarity was above 0.82. Through fastp at Q25 and MiXCR, TCRdb rebuilt clones from the public reads, retaining in-frame beta chains. Rows matching on CDR3 protein sequence are summarized as one entry with the most common DNA and genes. It is TCRdb's table, rather than the study itself, that gives the V and J calls and clone size. Across this sample there are more than 2,500 distinct CDR3 sequences, with 5.5% seen only once. In total, the top ten clones hold 18% of the sample.

The sequence links TRBV18 to TRBJ2-3; the D segment cannot be called with confidence. The origin of this receptor is a male donor with early-stage non-small cell lung cancer. This specimen was lung tumor tissue, taken at surgery. For the CDR3, the sequence is CASSRNTDTQYF. The nucleotide sequence is TGTGCCAGCTCTCGTAACACAGATACGCAGTATTTT.